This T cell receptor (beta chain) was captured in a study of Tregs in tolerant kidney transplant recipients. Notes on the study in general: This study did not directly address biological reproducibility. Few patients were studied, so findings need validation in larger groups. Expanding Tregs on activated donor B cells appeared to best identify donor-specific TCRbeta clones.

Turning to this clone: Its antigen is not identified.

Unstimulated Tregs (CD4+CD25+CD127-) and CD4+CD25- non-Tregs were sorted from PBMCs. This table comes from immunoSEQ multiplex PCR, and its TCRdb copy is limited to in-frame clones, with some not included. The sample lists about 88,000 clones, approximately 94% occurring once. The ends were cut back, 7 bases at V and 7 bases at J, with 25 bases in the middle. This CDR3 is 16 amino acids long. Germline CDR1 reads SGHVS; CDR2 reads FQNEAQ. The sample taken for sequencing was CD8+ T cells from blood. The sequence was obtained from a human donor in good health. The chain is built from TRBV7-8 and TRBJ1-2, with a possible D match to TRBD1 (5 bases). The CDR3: CASTRGQGLGIAGYTF. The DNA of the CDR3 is TGTGCCAGCACCCGGGGTCAGGGCCTAGGAATCGCTGGCTACACCTTC.